These T cell receptor beta chains were read from a single sample in a study of T cells in localized non-small cell lung cancer. Measured with immunoSEQ multiplex PCR; TCRdb has only the in-frame clones, and not every one. The sample has approximately 1,900 clones, approximately 20% seen once. The sample consisted of lung tumor tissue, taken before any cancer treatment. The receptors stem from a woman aged 35-75 years with stage I lung adenocarcinoma. Both conserved end residues are part of each CDR3. The D gene is left open where the match is weak. Some rows mark clone size as missing; the rest say once, few, many or name a class of expanded clone.

v_call	clone_size	d_call	j_call	cdr3_nt	cdr3_aa
TRBV11-3	few	NA	TRBJ2-1	TGTGCCAGCAGCTTAATAATCGGGGGGCGAGCAAATGAGCAGTTCTTC	CASSLIIGGRANEQFF
TRBV19	NA	NA	TRBJ2-1	TGTGCCAGTACCGGGTTGGGGGGCTACAATGAGCAGTTCTTC	CASTGLGGYNEQFF
TRBV5-1	few	TRBD1	TRBJ1-2	TGCGCCAGCAGCTTGGGCAGACAGGGGGAAGGCTACACCTTC	CASSLGRQGEGYTF
TRBV11-3	few	NA	TRBJ2-3	TGTGCCAGCAGCTTAGGACAGACTACCACAGATACGCAGTATTTT	CASSLGQTTTDTQYF
TRBV10-1	NA	NA	TRBJ2-1	TGCGCCAGAACCGGGACAACCTACAATGAGCAGTTCTTC	CARTGTTYNEQFF
TRBV7-2	NA	NA	TRBJ1-1	TGTGCCAGCAGCCAGGACACGAACACTGAAGCTTTCTTT	CASSQDTNTEAFF
TRBV19	NA	NA	TRBJ2-2	TGTGCCAGTAGTATTGGACTGTCCGCCGGCACCGGGGAGCTGTTTTTT	CASSIGLSAGTGELFF
TRBV5-1	once	TRBD2	TRBJ2-3	TGCGCCAGCAGCTTACTAGCGGGGCGCACAGATACGCAGTATTTT	CASSLLAGRTDTQYF
TRBV19	NA	NA	TRBJ1-5	TGTGCCAGTAGCAACGACCAGGGTTTGGGACAGCCCCAGCATTTT	CASSNDQGLGQPQHF
TRBV18	NA	TRBD1	TRBJ2-7	TGTGCCAGCTCACGTCGAAGGGCAGGGGGTGTGAGTTACGAGCAGTACTTC	CASSRRRAGGVSYEQYF
TRBV5-1	few	TRBD1	TRBJ2-2	TGCGCCAGCAGCTTGGAAGTGCCGGGACAGGGGGCCGGGGAGCTGTTTTTT	CASSLEVPGQGAGELFF
TRBV6-8	few	NA	TRBJ1-6	TGTGCCAGCTTGGTGGGGGTGAATAATTCACCCCTCCACTTT	CASLVGVNNSPLHF
TRBV15	NA	TRBD1	TRBJ1-5	TGTGCCACCAGCACCCGGGGACAGGGTAGAAATCAGCCCCAGCATTTT	CATSTRGQGRNQPQHF
TRBV4-1	few	NA	TRBJ2-1	TGCGCCAGCAGCCTGCCAGTAGTCAATGAGCAGTTCTTC	CASSLPVVNEQFF
TRBV11-3	NA	TRBD1	TRBJ2-5	TGTGCCAGCAGCCAGACAGGGTGGCAAGAGACCCAGTACTTC	CASSQTGWQETQYF
TRBV6-8	NA	NA	TRBJ2-1	TGTGCCACCGCTGGGGATCACAATGAGCAGTTCTTC	CATAGDHNEQFF
TRBV19	NA	TRBD1	TRBJ2-5	TGTGCCAGTAGACTACAGGGGCAAGAGACCCAGTACTTC	CASRLQGQETQYF
TRBV11-3	few	TRBD2	TRBJ2-5	TGTGCCAGCAGCTTAACCGGGACTACCCTCCAAGAGACCCAGTACTTC	CASSLTGTTLQETQYF
TRBV30	large	NA	TRBJ1-1	TGTGCCTGGAGTGGAGGAGCAACGGGTGTGAACACTGAAGCTTTCTTT	CAWSGGATGVNTEAFF
TRBV11-3	medium-sized	NA	TRBJ1-2	TGTGCCAGCAGCTTAGTGGGGGCGGGAGGCTATGGCTACACCTTC	CASSLVGAGGYGYTF
TRBV6-8	NA	TRBD1	TRBJ1-2	TGTGCCAGCAGGGACAGGGGGCGGTCTGACTATGGCTACACCTTC	CASRDRGRSDYGYTF
TRBV11-3	few	NA	TRBJ1-5	TGTGCCAGCGAGGTAGGGGGTTACAATCAGCCCCAGCATTTT	CASEVGGYNQPQHF